The rows below give T cell receptor beta chains drawn from one sample of a study of tumor and adjacent non-tumor tissue in lung cancer. TCRdb re-called the multiplex PCR reads through MiXCR, storing one row per CDR3 protein. The sample contains approximately 65,000 distinct CDR3 sequences, 55% to 70% of which appear only once. Sequencing used lung tumor tissue. Source of these receptors: a man between 45 and 60 years old with non-small cell lung cancer. The CDR3 runs from the conserved cysteine through the conserved F or W. The order of the fields is clone size, V gene, D gene, J gene, CDR3 DNA, CDR3 protein. The D gene is left open where the match is weak. Where a row states a size, it is once, few, many or the class of an expanded clone; other rows omit it.

size: -
V: TRBV24-1
D: TRBD2
J: TRBJ2-1
DNA: TGTGCCATCAGTGACCTCGGGGAGGGCTCTGTCCATGAGCAGTTCTTC
CDR3: CAISDLGEGSVHEQFF

size: -
V: TRBV11-2
D: -
J: TRBJ2-7
DNA: TGTGCCAGCGGCCCTGCCCGGGGGCAGGCCCCTTGGGAGCAATACTTC
CDR3: CASGPARGQAPWEQYF

size: -
V: TRBV20-1
D: TRBD1
J: TRBJ2-3
DNA: TGCAGTGCAGGAATAGGGGGCAGGAGCAATCAGCCCCAGTATTTT
CDR3: CSAGIGGRSNQPQYF

size: -
V: TRBV5-1
D: -
J: TRBJ2-6
DNA: TGCGCCAGCGGCCCCCTAGAGGCCAACGTCCTGACTTTC
CDR3: CASGPLEANVLTF

size: many
V: TRBV28
D: -
J: TRBJ2-4
DNA: TGTGCCAGCAGTTACGAAACAGGCGAATACTATCAAAACATTCAGTACTTC
CDR3: CASSYETGEYYQNIQYF

size: -
V: TRBV14
D: TRBD2
J: TRBJ2-1
DNA: TGTGCCAGCAGCCAAGGCACGCTACTAGCGGGACGGTCCTACAATGAGCAGTTCTTC
CDR3: CASSQGTLLAGRSYNEQFF

size: -
V: TRBV28
D: TRBD2
J: TRBJ2-3
DNA: TGTGCCAGCAGTTTTACTAACGGGGGGGCGGCAGATACACAGTATTTT
CDR3: CASSFTNGGAADTQYF

size: -
V: TRBV11-1
D: TRBD2
J: TRBJ2-5
DNA: TGCGCCAACAGCTCCTGGACTAGCGAGGTACAAGAGACCCAGTACTTC
CDR3: CANSSWTSEVQETQYF

size: -
V: TRBV5-1
D: -
J: TRBJ2-1
DNA: TGCGCCAGCAGCCCTTCTTCCGGGATAGGGTTCGGCAATGAGCAGTTCTTC
CDR3: CASSPSSGIGFGNEQFF

size: many
V: TRBV12-3/TRBV12-4
D: TRBD1
J: TRBJ1-5
DNA: TGTGCCAGCACCTCTGCGTCAGGGGGCATTCAGCCCCAGCATTTT
CDR3: CASTSASGGIQPQHF

size: few
V: TRBV30
D: -
J: TRBJ1-1
DNA: TGTGCCTGGAGTGGACTAATCACTGAAGCTTTCTTT
CDR3: CAWSGLITEAFF

size: -
V: TRBV9
D: TRBD1
J: TRBJ1-6
DNA: TGTGCCAGCAGTATCCGGGACAGGGGGCCACTCCTCCACTTT
CDR3: CASSIRDRGPLLHF

size: -
V: TRBV5-4
D: -
J: TRBJ1-6
DNA: TGTGCCAGCAGCACGCAGGGTCGGGTGGAATCACTCCTCCACTTT
CDR3: CASSTQGRVESLLHF

size: many
V: TRBV20-1
D: TRBD1
J: TRBJ2-5
DNA: TGCAGTGCTACTACTTTGACAGGGTTGAAGACCCAGTACTTC
CDR3: CSATTLTGLKTQYF

size: -
V: TRBV29-1
D: TRBD2
J: TRBJ2-5
DNA: TGCAGCGTAACTAGCGGTGGCCAGCGGGAGACCCAGTACTTC
CDR3: CSVTSGGQRETQYF

size: many
V: TRBV6-6
D: -
J: TRBJ1-4
DNA: TGTGCCAGCAGTTACGGGGGAGGGCGGCATGAAAAACTGTTTTTT
CDR3: CASSYGGGRHEKLFF

size: many
V: TRBV6-2/TRBV6-3
D: -
J: TRBJ1-2
DNA: TGTGCCAGCAGTTACGGGGACAACTATGGCTACACCTTC
CDR3: CASSYGDNYGYTF

size: -
V: TRBV10-2
D: -
J: TRBJ2-4
DNA: TGCGCCAGCAGTGGGGGAGTCTCCAAAAACATTCACTACTTC
CDR3: CASSGGVSKNIHYF

size: -
V: TRBV11-3
D: -
J: TRBJ2-1
DNA: TGTGCTAGCAGCCTCGAAGTGTGGTCCCGCGATGAGCAGCTCTTC
CDR3: CASSLEVWSRDEQLF

size: many
V: TRBV12-3/TRBV12-4
D: -
J: TRBJ2-5
DNA: TGTGCCAGCATGAGGGGGGGGGCAAAGACCCAGTACTTC
CDR3: CASMRGGAKTQYF

size: few
V: TRBV20-1
D: -
J: TRBJ1-1
DNA: TGCAGTGCTCGTAGTTGGTCGGGGATGAACACTGAAGCTTTCTTT
CDR3: CSARSWSGMNTEAFF

size: -
V: TRBV6-5
D: -
J: TRBJ2-1
DNA: TGTGCCGGCAGAACCACTGGCCCTGAACAGTTCTTC
CDR3: CAGRTTGPEQFF

size: few
V: TRBV20-1
D: -
J: TRBJ2-3
DNA: TGCAGTGCTTCTACAGAGGGTTTCACAGATACGCGGTATTTT
CDR3: CSASTEGFTDTRYF

size: few
V: TRBV11-1
D: -
J: TRBJ2-7
DNA: TGTGCCAGCAGCTTAATTGGCGGGATGTCCCGCTCCTTCGAGCAGTACTTC
CDR3: CASSLIGGMSRSFEQYF

size: -
V: TRBV14
D: -
J: TRBJ1-2
DNA: TGTGCCAGCAGCCACAAGTCCCTCCTTAACTATGGCTACACCTTC
CDR3: CASSHKSLLNYGYTF

size: -
V: TRBV28
D: -
J: TRBJ1-5
DNA: TGTGCCAGCAGTTCCGGCGGGCATCCCCAACATTTT
CDR3: CASSSGGHPQHF

size: -
V: TRBV29-1
D: -
J: TRBJ2-6
DNA: TGCAGCGTTGGAGAGCTCGTGGGGGCCAGCGTCCTGACCTTC
CDR3: CSVGELVGASVLTF

size: -
V: TRBV20-1
D: -
J: TRBJ2-7
DNA: TGCAGTGCGGGCAGGGGACCCTCCTACGAGCAATACTTC
CDR3: CSAGRGPSYEQYF

size: few
V: TRBV28
D: TRBD1
J: TRBJ2-5
DNA: TGTGCCAGCAGACAGGGGGGCTCCCAAGAGACCCAGTACTTC
CDR3: CASRQGGSQETQYF

size: many
V: TRBV5-5
D: -
J: TRBJ1-5
DNA: TGTGCCAGCAGCTTGTACAACAGTCAGCCCCAGCATTTT
CDR3: CASSLYNSQPQHF

size: -
V: TRBV30
D: -
J: TRBJ1-1
DNA: TGTACCTGGAGCGGGGGACCTGAAGCTTTCTTT
CDR3: CTWSGGPEAFF

size: many
V: TRBV19
D: TRBD1
J: TRBJ2-7
DNA: TGTGCCAGCACTACGTCCGGGACAGGGGTCTACGAGCAGTACTTC
CDR3: CASTTSGTGVYEQYF

size: few
V: TRBV19
D: -
J: TRBJ2-2
DNA: TGTGCCAGTAGTATAAGACAAACGAACACCGGGGAGCTGTTTTTT
CDR3: CASSIRQTNTGELFF

size: -
V: TRBV25-1
D: TRBD2
J: TRBJ2-3
DNA: TGTGCCAGCATACCGACTAGCGGGAGGACAGATACGCAGTATTTT
CDR3: CASIPTSGRTDTQYF

size: -
V: TRBV11-2
D: TRBD1
J: TRBJ2-1
DNA: TGTGCCATCAGTTCACAGGGGTATGAGCAGTTCTTC
CDR3: CAISSQGYEQFF

size: -
V: TRBV7-9
D: -
J: TRBJ2-1
DNA: TGTGCCAGCAGCCCCCTTGGGGTAGCAGAGGGAATTGAGAATGAGCAGTTCTTC
CDR3: CASSPLGVAEGIENEQFF

size: many
V: TRBV11-2
D: -
J: TRBJ1-1
DNA: TGTGCCAGCAGCGTACAGGGATACACTGAAGCTTTCTTT
CDR3: CASSVQGYTEAFF

size: -
V: TRBV7-9
D: -
J: TRBJ2-1
DNA: TGTGCCAGCAGCAGGAGAGAGGTCCTGGGAGAGCAGTTCTTC
CDR3: CASSRREVLGEQFF

size: few
V: TRBV9
D: TRBD1
J: TRBJ1-6
DNA: TGTGCCAGCAGCTTCAGGGGGGACCCCCCCCTCCACTTT
CDR3: CASSFRGDPPLHF

size: -
V: TRBV10-3
D: -
J: TRBJ1-5
DNA: TGTGCCATCGGCGGGACCTTCGGGAGCAATCAACCCCAGCATTTT
CDR3: CAIGGTFGSNQPQHF

size: many
V: TRBV12-3/TRBV12-4
D: -
J: TRBJ2-3
DNA: TGTGCCAGCAGTGACACGCCAGATACGCAGTATTTT
CDR3: CASSDTPDTQYF

size: few
V: TRBV19
D: TRBD1
J: TRBJ2-2
DNA: TGTGCCAGTAGCATGATTAGCCCGGGGACAGTGAACACCGGGGAGCTGTTTTTT
CDR3: CASSMISPGTVNTGELFF

size: -
V: TRBV12-3/TRBV12-4
D: TRBD2
J: TRBJ2-2
DNA: TGTGCCAGCAGTTTGGGCGGGAGAAGTTCCGGGGAACTGTTTTTT
CDR3: CASSLGGRSSGELFF

size: few
V: TRBV28
D: TRBD1
J: TRBJ2-7
DNA: TGTGCCAGTTTACCGGGACAGTCCTACGAGCAGTACTTC
CDR3: CASLPGQSYEQYF

size: -
V: TRBV5-1
D: TRBD1
J: TRBJ1-2
DNA: TGCGCCAGCAGCCAGGGGGGGACAGCTAACTATAGCTACACCTTC
CDR3: CASSQGGTANYSYTF

size: -
V: TRBV12-3/TRBV12-4
D: -
J: TRBJ2-7
DNA: TGTGCCAGCTTGTGGCCAGGATCTACATCCTACGAGCAGTACTTC
CDR3: CASLWPGSTSYEQYF

size: -
V: TRBV20-1
D: -
J: TRBJ2-3
DNA: TGCAGTGCTCGGCGGGACACAGATACGCAGTATTTT
CDR3: CSARRDTDTQYF

size: -
V: TRBV5-1
D: -
J: TRBJ2-2
DNA: TGCGCCAGCAGCGGGATACAGGCCCTAGCCACCGGGGAGCTGTTTTTT
CDR3: CASSGIQALATGELFF

size: -
V: TRBV7-6
D: -
J: TRBJ1-5
DNA: TGTGCCAGCAGCTTAAGGGACCAAAATCAGCCCCAGCATTTT
CDR3: CASSLRDQNQPQHF

size: -
V: TRBV29-1
D: -
J: TRBJ2-6
DNA: TGCAGCGCTGGAGAGCTAGGGGAGGCCAACGTCCTGACTTTC
CDR3: CSAGELGEANVLTF

size: -
V: TRBV7-8
D: TRBD1
J: TRBJ1-3
DNA: TGTGCCAGCAGCTTAGCGGACAGGAGGCTAGGCAACACCATAAATTTT
CDR3: CASSLADRRLGNTINF

size: many
V: TRBV6-1
D: -
J: TRBJ1-1
DNA: TGTGCCAGCATATGGACAGCGAGGGCTTTCTTT
CDR3: CASIWTARAFF